This TCR beta chain was observed in a study of response to subunit inactivated influenza vaccine. TCRdb itself ran the RT-PCR reads through MiXCR, one entry per CDR3 protein. The data show a few hundred thousand distinct CDR3 sequences, with 21% seen just once and about 9.4% held by the top ten. CDR3 size: 16 residues. V dropped 6 bases and J dropped 3; count of bases not matched to a gene: 11. There are a few counts of this clonotype. What it binds is unknown. Points from the study as a whole: Authors proposed each seasonal influenza vaccination draws in few new T cells.

V and J are TRBV12-3 or TRBV12-4 and TRBJ1-1; 9 positions match TRBD1. The receptor was derived from a man aged 50 to 75 who received an inactivated influenza vaccine. Here the sequenced sample was PBMCs from blood, taken 21 months after vaccination. CDR3 nucleotide sequence: TGTGCCAGCAGCCAAGACTACAGGGGGCAAGACACTGAAGCTTTCTTT. This translates into CASSQDYRGQDTEAFF.